Listed below are T cell receptor beta chains from one sample, sequenced in a study of T cell responses to AZD1222 COVID-19 vaccine. Sequenced by immunoSEQ multiplex PCR; TCRdb stores in-frame clones only, minus some. The table shows 150,000 to 200,000 clones, with over 85% occurring only once. The specimen was peripheral blood, collected on day 0 of AZD1222 vaccination. These receptors were collected from an adult in good health. CDR3s include the opening cysteine and the closing phenylalanine or tryptophan. Each record gives: V gene, clone size, J gene, D gene, CDR3 DNA, CDR3 protein. A D gene is named only where the DNA matches it firmly. The listing skips clone size in some rows; elsewhere it reads once, few, many or a size class.

v_gene: TRBV2
abundance: NA
j_gene: TRBJ1-2
d_gene: NA
CDR3nt: TGTGCCAGCAAAGTGACAGAGATTAACTATGGCTACACCTTC
CDR3aa: CASKVTEINYGYTF

v_gene: TRBV18
abundance: NA
j_gene: TRBJ2-7
d_gene: TRBD1
CDR3nt: TGTGCCAGCTCACGAACACCGGGACAGTCTCGCTACGAGCAGTACTTC
CDR3aa: CASSRTPGQSRYEQYF

v_gene: TRBV5-6
abundance: NA
j_gene: TRBJ2-3
d_gene: TRBD1
CDR3nt: TGTGCCAGCAGCTGGGGGACAGGTAGAACAGATACGCAGTATTTT
CDR3aa: CASSWGTGRTDTQYF

v_gene: TRBV5-1
abundance: NA
j_gene: TRBJ1-2
d_gene: TRBD1
CDR3nt: TGCGCCAGCAGCCTAAACCGCGGACAGGGACCGGGTGGCTACACCTTC
CDR3aa: CASSLNRGQGPGGYTF

v_gene: TRBV12-5
abundance: NA
j_gene: TRBJ1-2
d_gene: TRBD1
CDR3nt: TGTGCTAGTGGTTTGTCTAGGCCGGGACAGGGGAATGGCTACACCTTC
CDR3aa: CASGLSRPGQGNGYTF

v_gene: TRBV19
abundance: NA
j_gene: TRBJ2-5
d_gene: TRBD1
CDR3nt: TGTGCCAGTAGTATCGGGACAGGAGAGGGGACCCAGTACTTC
CDR3aa: CASSIGTGEGTQYF

v_gene: TRBV23-1
abundance: once
j_gene: TRBJ2-7
d_gene: TRBD2
CDR3nt: TGCGCCAGCCCTCAGGGGACTAGCGACCCATACGAGCAGTACTTC
CDR3aa: CASPQGTSDPYEQYF

v_gene: TRBV30
abundance: NA
j_gene: TRBJ2-1
d_gene: TRBD2
CDR3nt: TGTGCCTGGAGTTGGGGGGAGGGAGCCAATGAGCAGTTCTTC
CDR3aa: CAWSWGEGANEQFF

v_gene: TRBV5-6
abundance: NA
j_gene: TRBJ1-1
d_gene: NA
CDR3nt: TGTGCCAGCAGCGCCGTAACAGTTAGTTTGAACACTGAAGCTTTCTTT
CDR3aa: CASSAVTVSLNTEAFF

v_gene: TRBV5-6
abundance: NA
j_gene: TRBJ2-7
d_gene: NA
CDR3nt: TGTGCCAGCAGCCTGGGACCCACCTACGAGCAGTACTTC
CDR3aa: CASSLGPTYEQYF

v_gene: TRBV6-2/TRBV6-3
abundance: NA
j_gene: TRBJ2-5
d_gene: TRBD2
CDR3nt: TGTGCCAGCAGTTACGGGACTAGCGCCACCCAAGAGACCCAGTACTTC
CDR3aa: CASSYGTSATQETQYF

v_gene: TRBV5-1
abundance: NA
j_gene: TRBJ2-5
d_gene: NA
CDR3nt: TGCGCCAGCACCCTTGTCCGGGACTCCTTAGAGACCCAGTACTTC
CDR3aa: CASTLVRDSLETQYF

v_gene: TRBV3-1/TRBV3-2
abundance: few
j_gene: TRBJ2-2
d_gene: NA
CDR3nt: TGTGCCAGCAGCCAAGATATGAGTATGGCCGGGGAGCTGTTTTTT
CDR3aa: CASSQDMSMAGELFF

v_gene: TRBV5-1
abundance: NA
j_gene: TRBJ2-1
d_gene: NA
CDR3nt: TGCGCCAGCAGCTCTACAGGGAATGAGCAGTTCTTC
CDR3aa: CASSSTGNEQFF

v_gene: TRBV7-2
abundance: NA
j_gene: TRBJ2-5
d_gene: NA
CDR3nt: TGTGCCAGCAGCTTATCCTGGCAGAGCCAGTACTTC
CDR3aa: CASSLSWQSQYF

v_gene: TRBV5-6
abundance: NA
j_gene: TRBJ2-3
d_gene: NA
CDR3nt: TGTGCCAGCAGCTTGGTGGCCTCCACAGATACGCAGTATTTT
CDR3aa: CASSLVASTDTQYF

v_gene: TRBV20-1
abundance: NA
j_gene: TRBJ1-4
d_gene: NA
CDR3nt: TGCAGTGCTAGGGGGGGTGAAAAACTGTTTTTT
CDR3aa: CSARGGEKLFF

v_gene: TRBV6-1
abundance: NA
j_gene: TRBJ1-3
d_gene: NA
CDR3nt: TGTGCCAGCAGTGGAGGCAGCCCAACCTCTGGAAACACCATATATTTT
CDR3aa: CASSGGSPTSGNTIYF

v_gene: TRBV7-2
abundance: NA
j_gene: TRBJ2-7
d_gene: NA
CDR3nt: TGTGCCAGCAGCTTAACGGGTACGGGCGGGATAGGGACCTACGAGCAGTACTTC
CDR3aa: CASSLTGTGGIGTYEQYF

v_gene: TRBV7-9
abundance: NA
j_gene: TRBJ1-5
d_gene: NA
CDR3nt: TGTGCCAGCAGCTTAGGGGGTGGCGGCAATCAGCCCCAGCATTTT
CDR3aa: CASSLGGGGNQPQHF

v_gene: TRBV20-1
abundance: NA
j_gene: TRBJ1-4
d_gene: NA
CDR3nt: TGCAGTGCTAGTTGGCAGACAGGAATTAATGAAAAACTGTTTTTT
CDR3aa: CSASWQTGINEKLFF

v_gene: TRBV7-9
abundance: NA
j_gene: TRBJ2-2
d_gene: TRBD2
CDR3nt: TGTGCCAGCAGACCCGCGGGGGGAGGGAACACCGGGGAGCTGTTTTTT
CDR3aa: CASRPAGGGNTGELFF

v_gene: TRBV6-5
abundance: few
j_gene: TRBJ2-3
d_gene: NA
CDR3nt: TGTGCCAGCAGTTATCGAGGGGGCACAGATACGCAGTATTTT
CDR3aa: CASSYRGGTDTQYF

v_gene: TRBV6-5
abundance: NA
j_gene: TRBJ1-2
d_gene: NA
CDR3nt: TGTGCCAGCAGTCCGGGACACAAGACATCCTATGGCTACACCTTC
CDR3aa: CASSPGHKTSYGYTF

v_gene: TRBV14
abundance: NA
j_gene: TRBJ2-7
d_gene: NA
CDR3nt: TGTGCCAGCAGCCGGCAGGACAGCTCCTACGAGCAGTACTTC
CDR3aa: CASSRQDSSYEQYF

v_gene: TRBV7-2
abundance: NA
j_gene: TRBJ2-7
d_gene: NA
CDR3nt: TGTGCCAGCAGCACCTCCGGACAGCCACACCGCGAGCAGTACTTC
CDR3aa: CASSTSGQPHREQYF